This TCR beta chain was profiled in a study of T cell responses to AZD1222 COVID-19 vaccine. Whole-study context: Second-dose intervals of approximately 4 or approximately 12 weeks were pooled. Study-level results: Mapped onto spike, vaccine-associated CD4 TCRs spanned it and were dominant at 160-218 and 743-854. White British people made up most donors, females outnumbered males, and clonal diversity was possibly underestimated.

Details on this clone: Its antigen is as yet unknown.

The method was immunoSEQ multiplex PCR; TCRdb's version includes in-frame clones alone and lacks a portion of them. This table has around 110,000 clones, roughly 90% appearing once. Trimming stripped 8 bases from V and 2 bases from J, with 7 bases between. The CDR3 is 13 residues long. CDR1 and CDR2 from the germline V gene are MNHEY and SVGAGI. The chain is built from TRBV6-5 and TRBJ2-6; D gene uncertain. This receptor was taken from an adult in good health. The source was peripheral blood, collected on day 0 of AZD1222 vaccination. CDR3 residues: CASVRTGANVLTF. The CDR3 bases are TGTGCCAGCGTAAGGACTGGGGCCAACGTCCTGACTTTC.